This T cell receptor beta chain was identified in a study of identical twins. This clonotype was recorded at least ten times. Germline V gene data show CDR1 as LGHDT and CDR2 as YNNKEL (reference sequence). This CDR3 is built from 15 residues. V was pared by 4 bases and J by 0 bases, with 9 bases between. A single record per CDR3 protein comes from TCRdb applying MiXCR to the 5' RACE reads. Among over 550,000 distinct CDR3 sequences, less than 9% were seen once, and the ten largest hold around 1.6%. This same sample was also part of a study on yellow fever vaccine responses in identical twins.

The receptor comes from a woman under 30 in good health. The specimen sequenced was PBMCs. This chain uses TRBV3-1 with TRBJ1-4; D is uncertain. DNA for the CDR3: TGTGCCAGCAGCCCCGCTACCGCAACTAATGAAAAACTGTTTTTT. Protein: CASSPATATNEKLFF.